Sequencing of this T cell receptor (beta chain) was carried out in a study of T cell responses to AZD1222 COVID-19 vaccine. Notes on the study in general: Donors were mostly white British, more females; clonal diversity possibly underestimated.

This clone was counted once. The antigen is unknown. The V end was cut by 5 bases, the J end by 7 bases, with 12 bases between. Germline-derived CDR1 and CDR2 are SGHTA and FQGTGA. The CDR3 loop spans 13 amino acids. The data were produced by immunoSEQ multiplex PCR, yet TCRdb's version contains in-frame clones alone and is incomplete. Among roughly 170,000 clones listed, roughly 94% were seen once. Sequencing used peripheral blood, obtained 28 days after the second AZD1222 dose. This receptor was identified in an adult who received the AZD1222 COVID-19 vaccine. The chain combines TRBV7-3 with TRBJ2-1; D assignment may be TRBD1 or TRBD2 (5 bases each). CDR3 sequence (DNA): TGTGCCAGCAGCCCGAGGGGCCAGAATGAGCAGTTCTTC. Its translation is CASSPRGQNEQFF.